This TCR beta chain was identified during a study of shared clonotypes between healthy human individuals. Terminally differentiated effector memory CD45RA+ cells were excluded by CCR7 positive selection of CD45RO-negative cells. CDR1 and CDR2 from the germline V gene are MNHEY and SMNVEV (reference sequence). The CDR3 has 16 amino acids. V trimming: 5 bases; J trimming: 4 bases; junction bases outside the gene matches: 13. Deep was the level at which the assay was run. Clones were sequenced by immunoSEQ multiplex PCR, and TCRdb holds only the in-frame ones, with some missing. Of 2 million to 2.5 million clones listed, approximately 94% are singletons.

The receptor comes from a man aged 18 to 29 in good health. The sequenced sample was naive CD8+ T cells sorted from blood. The V call is TRBV27, the J call TRBJ2-5; 7 bases are shared with TRBD2. CDR3 coding DNA: TGTGCCAGCAGTCCATCGGGGGGAGAACTGTTAGAGACCCAGTACTTC. This gives the protein CASSPSGGELLETQYF.